A selection of T cell receptor beta chains follows, all from one sample in a study of blood T cell repertoires in COVID-19. Data came from immunoSEQ multiplex PCR; TCRdb stores just in-frame clones and leaves some out. The sample lists 150,000 to 250,000 clones, 75% to 85% seen once, with about 10% in the top ten. The sample comprised PBMCs or T cells enriched from blood (not recorded which). All receptors derive from a man aged 35-49 years who had recovered from COVID-19. CDR3s leave out the opening cysteine and the closing phenylalanine or tryptophan. Fields, in order: V gene, J gene, CDR3 protein.

v_call: TRBV29-1
j_call: TRBJ2-3
cdr3_aa: SVAGASGTITDTQY

v_call: TRBV29-1
j_call: TRBJ1-2
cdr3_aa: SVETTHFNYGYT

v_call: TRBV5-1
j_call: TRBJ1-6
cdr3_aa: ASSGGTGQGNSPLH

v_call: TRBV9
j_call: TRBJ2-7
cdr3_aa: ASSVSQAGQGAYEQY

v_call: TRBV5-6
j_call: TRBJ1-5
cdr3_aa: ASSLDGTANQPQH

v_call: TRBV11-2
j_call: TRBJ1-2
cdr3_aa: ASSPATGWVGYT

v_call: TRBV9
j_call: TRBJ1-2
cdr3_aa: ASSPIAGAFSYGYT

v_call: TRBV5-1
j_call: TRBJ2-1
cdr3_aa: ASKEFSGSGEQF

v_call: TRBV25-1
j_call: TRBJ2-7
cdr3_aa: ASSGDRISYEQY

v_call: TRBV4-1
j_call: TRBJ1-6
cdr3_aa: ASSSRDIDSSYNSPLH

v_call: TRBV3-1/TRBV3-2
j_call: TRBJ2-1
cdr3_aa: ASSHDAGADEQF

v_call: TRBV7-9
j_call: TRBJ2-3
cdr3_aa: ASSFGQDRTQY

v_call: TRBV6-5
j_call: TRBJ2-7
cdr3_aa: ASSRGTLADEQY

v_call: TRBV2
j_call: TRBJ1-6
cdr3_aa: ASSPESSYNSPLH

v_call: TRBV28
j_call: TRBJ2-2
cdr3_aa: ASRKAYGTTNTGELF

v_call: TRBV6-5
j_call: TRBJ2-7
cdr3_aa: ASSPLGGATYEQY

v_call: TRBV7-9
j_call: TRBJ1-1
cdr3_aa: ASSPQGESEAF

v_call: TRBV2
j_call: TRBJ1-2
cdr3_aa: AREWRTGRGYT

v_call: TRBV4-2
j_call: TRBJ2-1
cdr3_aa: ASSQGTRDANEQF

v_call: TRBV27
j_call: TRBJ1-5
cdr3_aa: ASSPGQMWPPQH

v_call: TRBV5-6
j_call: TRBJ1-5
cdr3_aa: ASSTGQKYSNQPQH

v_call: TRBV7-8
j_call: TRBJ2-3
cdr3_aa: ASSQGQGASTDTQY

v_call: TRBV7-9
j_call: TRBJ1-4
cdr3_aa: ASSLGSGTGGIGLF